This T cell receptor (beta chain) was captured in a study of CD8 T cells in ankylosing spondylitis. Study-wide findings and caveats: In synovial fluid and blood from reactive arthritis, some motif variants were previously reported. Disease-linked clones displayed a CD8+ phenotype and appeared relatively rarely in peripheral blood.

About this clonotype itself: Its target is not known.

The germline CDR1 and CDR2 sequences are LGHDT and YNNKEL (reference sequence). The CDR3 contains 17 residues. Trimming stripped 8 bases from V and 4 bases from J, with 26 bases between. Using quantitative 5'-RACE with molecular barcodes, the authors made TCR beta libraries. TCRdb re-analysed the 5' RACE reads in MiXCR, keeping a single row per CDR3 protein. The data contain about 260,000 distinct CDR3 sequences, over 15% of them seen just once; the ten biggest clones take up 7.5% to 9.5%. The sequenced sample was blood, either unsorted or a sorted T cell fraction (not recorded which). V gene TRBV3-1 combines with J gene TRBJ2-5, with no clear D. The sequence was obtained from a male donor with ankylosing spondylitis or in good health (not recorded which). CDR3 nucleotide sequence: TGTGCCAGCTGCAAAGGGATCTGGAGTAGCCTTTCAGAGACCCAGTACTTC. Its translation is CASCKGIWSSLSETQYF.